The rows below give T cell receptor beta chains drawn from one sample of a study of CD8 T cells in Susac syndrome. TCRdb called the immunoSEQ multiplex PCR reads again in MiXCR, with one record for every CDR3 protein. The table lists about 180,000 distinct CDR3 sequences, 85% to 95% of them singletons. The sample comprised CD4+ T cells from PBMCs. The receptors stem from a human donor with Susac syndrome. The CDR3 runs from the conserved cysteine through the conserved F or W. Each record gives: J gene, V gene, clone size, D gene, CDR3 protein, CDR3 DNA. D genes are given only for firm matches. Expanded clones are given a class, and other clones once, few, many or no size at all.

J: TRBJ1-2; V: TRBV5-1; size: NA; D: NA; CDR3: CASSPPLGGEGGYTF; DNA: TGCGCCAGCAGCCCACCACTGGGGGGCGAAGGTGGCTACACCTTC
J: TRBJ2-1; V: TRBV27; size: once; D: NA; CDR3: CASSTKRGGVLYNEQFF; DNA: TGTGCCAGCAGTACCAAGAGGGGGGGGGTTCTATACAATGAGCAGTTCTTC
J: TRBJ2-5; V: TRBV20-1; size: NA; D: NA; CDR3: CSAGSGTARSETQYF; DNA: TGCAGTGCTGGCTCCGGGACCGCTAGGTCGGAGACCCAGTACTTC
J: TRBJ1-2; V: TRBV29-1; size: NA; D: NA; CDR3: CSAKDSYYGYTF; DNA: TGCAGCGCTAAGGACAGTTACTATGGCTACACCTTC
J: TRBJ2-3; V: TRBV7-2; size: NA; D: NA; CDR3: CASSTRASFTDTQYF; DNA: TGTGCCAGCAGCACCCGGGCCTCTTTCACAGATACGCAGTATTTT
J: TRBJ2-3; V: TRBV4-3; size: NA; D: NA; CDR3: CASSQNVRRTRADTQYF; DNA: TGCGCCAGCAGCCAAAACGTGAGACGAACTAGGGCAGATACGCAGTATTTT
J: TRBJ1-5; V: TRBV20-1; size: NA; D: NA; CDR3: CSARESQGSNQPQHF; DNA: TGCAGTGCTAGAGAGTCCCAGGGGTCCAATCAGCCCCAGCATTTT
J: TRBJ1-2; V: TRBV30; size: NA; D: TRBD1; CDR3: CAWSVRGTGAPGYGYTF; DNA: TGTGCCTGGAGTGTCCGAGGGACAGGGGCCCCAGGCTATGGCTACACCTTC
J: TRBJ1-5; V: TRBV12-3/TRBV12-4; size: NA; D: NA; CDR3: CASSLGGVEPQHF; DNA: TGTGCCAGCAGTTTAGGGGGAGTGGAGCCCCAGCATTTT
J: TRBJ2-5; V: TRBV3-1; size: NA; D: NA; CDR3: CASSQDRRQETQYF; DNA: TGTGCCAGCAGCCAAGATAGGAGGCAAGAGACCCAGTACTTC
J: TRBJ2-1; V: TRBV6-4; size: NA; D: NA; CDR3: CASSDGRGLYNEQFF; DNA: TGTGCCAGCAGTGACGGGCGGGGGCTATACAATGAGCAGTTCTTC
J: TRBJ2-5; V: TRBV4-3; size: NA; D: NA; CDR3: CASSQVIAGMNEETQYF; DNA: TGCGCCAGCAGCCAAGTTATAGCAGGGATGAATGAAGAGACCCAGTACTTC
J: TRBJ1-6; V: TRBV11-2; size: NA; D: NA; CDR3: CASSLPQGNSPLHF; DNA: TGTGCCAGCAGCTTACCACAGGGAAATTCACCCCTCCACTTT
J: TRBJ1-5; V: TRBV6-6; size: once; D: TRBD1; CDR3: CATATGSDQPQHF; DNA: TGTGCCACCGCGACAGGGTCCGATCAGCCCCAGCATTTT
J: TRBJ1-2; V: TRBV4-2; size: NA; D: NA; CDR3: CASSQFSGYTF; DNA: TGTGCCAGCAGCCAATTTAGTGGCTACACCTTC
J: TRBJ2-5; V: TRBV2; size: NA; D: NA; CDR3: CASTSSGYQETQYF; DNA: TGTGCCAGCACGTCTAGTGGGTACCAAGAGACCCAGTACTTC
J: TRBJ1-5; V: TRBV2; size: NA; D: NA; CDR3: CASSERLSNQPQHF; DNA: TGTGCCAGCAGTGAACGGCTTAGCAATCAGCCCCAGCATTTT
J: TRBJ2-7; V: TRBV25-1; size: NA; D: NA; CDR3: CASSGAGASSYEQYF; DNA: TGTGCCAGCAGCGGGGCAGGGGCTAGCTCCTACGAGCAGTACTTC
J: TRBJ2-5; V: TRBV6-6; size: NA; D: NA; CDR3: CASGGARYQETQYF; DNA: TGTGCCAGCGGAGGGGCAAGGTACCAAGAGACCCAGTACTTC
J: TRBJ1-1; V: TRBV5-1; size: NA; D: TRBD1; CDR3: CASSPEQGIVEAFF; DNA: TGCGCCAGCAGCCCAGAACAGGGGATAGTTGAAGCTTTCTTT
J: TRBJ2-7; V: TRBV7-9; size: NA; D: TRBD1; CDR3: CASSWWTGTIHEQYF; DNA: TGTGCCAGCAGCTGGTGGACAGGTACAATCCACGAGCAGTACTTC
J: TRBJ2-4; V: TRBV4-2; size: NA; D: NA; CDR3: CASSQDFSGEAPGRGKNIQYF; DNA: TGTGCCAGCAGCCAAGATTTTTCCGGGGAGGCCCCCGGGCGGGGCAAAAACATTCAGTACTTC
J: TRBJ2-1; V: TRBV6-6; size: NA; D: NA; CDR3: CASSYRAGGDNEQFF; DNA: TGTGCCAGCAGTTACCGGGCAGGGGGGGACAATGAGCAGTTCTTC
J: TRBJ1-5; V: TRBV19; size: NA; D: NA; CDR3: CASSTRAGLREDQPQHF; DNA: TGTGCCAGTAGTACCCGAGCCGGACTTCGTGAGGATCAGCCCCAGCATTTT
J: TRBJ2-5; V: TRBV20-1; size: NA; D: NA; CDR3: CSARKGYGGPQETQYF; DNA: TGCAGTGCTAGAAAGGGGTACGGGGGTCCCCAAGAGACCCAGTACTTC
J: TRBJ1-1; V: TRBV5-4; size: NA; D: NA; CDR3: CASSLDRKIMNTEAFF; DNA: TGTGCCAGCAGCTTGGACAGAAAGATTATGAACACTGAAGCTTTCTTT
J: TRBJ2-3; V: TRBV20-1; size: once; D: TRBD2; CDR3: CSAPPGAAGGSTDTQYF; DNA: TGCAGTGCCCCTCCTGGGGCAGCGGGGGGCTCCACAGATACGCAGTATTTT
J: TRBJ2-7; V: TRBV3-1; size: NA; D: NA; CDR3: CASSPGISYEQYF; DNA: TGTGCCAGCAGCCCCGGGATTTCCTACGAGCAGTACTTC
J: TRBJ2-7; V: TRBV4-2; size: NA; D: TRBD2; CDR3: CASSPSPASGTYEQYF; DNA: TGTGCCAGCAGCCCCTCCCCCGCTAGCGGTACCTACGAGCAGTACTTC
J: TRBJ2-5; V: TRBV5-1; size: NA; D: TRBD2; CDR3: CASSLVTSGSRQETQYF; DNA: TGCGCCAGCAGCTTGGTAACTAGCGGGAGCCGACAAGAGACCCAGTACTTC
J: TRBJ1-2; V: TRBV20-1; size: NA; D: NA; CDR3: CSARDSWDWRGYTF; DNA: TGCAGTGCTAGAGATAGCTGGGACTGGAGGGGCTACACCTTC
J: TRBJ2-5; V: TRBV20-1; size: NA; D: NA; CDR3: CSARTDKETQYF; DNA: TGCAGTGCTAGAACGGATAAAGAGACCCAGTACTTC
J: TRBJ2-5; V: TRBV15; size: NA; D: NA; CDR3: CATSKQGDGLETQYF; DNA: TGTGCCACCAGTAAACAGGGTGATGGGCTCGAGACCCAGTACTTC
J: TRBJ1-4; V: TRBV20-1; size: NA; D: NA; CDR3: CSAHATNEKLFF; DNA: TGCAGTGCACATGCAACTAATGAAAAACTGTTTTTT
J: TRBJ2-3; V: TRBV10-1; size: NA; D: TRBD2; CDR3: CASSESEWGGTDGTDTQYF; DNA: TGCGCCAGCAGTGAGTCGGAGTGGGGGGGGACGGATGGCACAGATACGCAGTATTTT
J: TRBJ1-5; V: TRBV29-1; size: NA; D: NA; CDR3: CSVSLGYGNQPQHF; DNA: TGCAGCGTCTCCCTCGGGTACGGCAATCAGCCCCAGCATTTT